The 19 T cell receptor beta chains below come from one sample, sequenced in a study of breast tumors, draining lymph nodes, adjacent tissues (dated by TCRdb to the mid-2010s). Library prep was done by multiplex PCR. Sequenced using an Illumina HiSeq 2000. Using fastp at Q25 and MiXCR, TCRdb reprocessed the public reads and kept productive beta chains. Every entry covers one CDR3 protein and lists the most common genes and DNA from its rows. Across this sample there are about 200,000 distinct CDR3 sequences, with about 32% seen only once. The biggest ten clones account for 4% to 4.5% of the sample. Lymph node samples came from the axillary draining lymph nodes of breast cancer patients. Sequencing was carried out using axillary lymph node tissue. The receptors derive from a female donor with breast cancer. Some clones in this sample may be carry-over from other donors' samples.

This clonotype is a singleton in its sample. Given the absence of the conserved phenylalanine or tryptophan at the CDR3 end, a read error is likely. Because the CDR3's place on the DNA is in doubt, the DNA is left out and the CDR3 is given as listed by TCRdb. The chain couples TRBV20-1 to TRBJ2-7; TRBD2 was called by the table and not checked on the DNA. The CDR3 sequence runs 9 residues, both termini included. Germline V gene lookup returns CDR1 DFQATT and CDR2 SNEGSKA (reference sequence). The CDR3: CSASPGLAG.

This clonotype was counted ten times or more. This sequence joins TRBV5-8 and TRBJ2-3; D perhaps matches TRBD1 (6 bases). V lost 4 bases to trimming and J lost 6 bases, with 18 bases between them. CDR3 length equals 15 residues. Looked up from germline, CDR1 is SGHTS and CDR2 is YDEGEE. CDR3 bases: TGTGCCAGCAGCCCCGGACAGCCAGTAGCGGATACGCAGTATTTT. Protein: CASSPGQPVADTQYF.

This clonotype showed up many times. This chain links TRBV7-9 with TRBJ2-3; D remains ambiguous. The germline V gene encodes CDR1 SEHNR and CDR2 FQNEAQ (reference sequence). Trimming cost V 0 bases and J 5 bases, with 9 bases left between them. CDR3 length: 14 amino acids. The CDR3 loop is CASSLAAKGDTQYF. DNA for the CDR3: TGTGCCAGCAGCTTAGCGGCCAAAGGAGATACGCAGTATTTT.

This clonotype has a count of ten or more. The junction departs from germline at one end; a sequencing error may be responsible. The chain combines TRBV7-7 with TRBJ2-5, with TRBD1 as a possible D gene (6 bases). Germline lookup yields CDR1 SSHAT and CDR2 FNYEAQ (reference sequence). This CDR3 region has 15 residues. The CDR3 sequence is CASSLETGIRETQHF. CDR3 nucleotides: TGTGCTAGCAGTCTTGAAACAGGGATTCGAGAGACCCAGCACTTC.

This clonotype came up many times. The chain joins TRBV11-1 to TRBJ2-3, with D hard to call. Germline CDR1 reads SGHAT; CDR2 reads FQDESV (reference sequence). The CDR3 contains 14 residues. Trimming stripped 4 bases from V and 2 bases from J, with 10 bases between. The CDR3 loop reads CASSSLRDTDTQYF. CDR3 DNA sequence: TGTGCCAGCAGCTCCTTAAGGGACACAGATACGCAGTATTTT.

About this clonotype itself: This may stem from a read error, because a much larger clone lies one nucleotide away. The rearrangement links TRBV9 to TRBJ2-5; D tentatively fits TRBD1 or TRBD2 (7 bases each). CDR1 and CDR2 (germline): SGDLS, YYNGEE. This CDR3 has 17 residues. CDR3 protein: CASSQGGTSESQATQYF. For the CDR3, the DNA is TGTGCCAGCAGCCAGGGGGGCACTAGCGAGTCCCAAGCGACCCAGTACTTC.

The chain uses TRBV18 and TRBJ1-5; D uncertain. Looked up from germline, CDR1 is KGHSH and CDR2 is LQKENI. Trimming took off 2 bases at V and 4 bases at J, with 6 bases between the two ends. The CDR3 is made up of 13 amino acids. The CDR3 DNA follows: TGTGCCAGCTCACCAGCCAAAAATCAGCCCCAGCATTTT. Protein sequence: CASSPAKNQPQHF.

The chain joins TRBV10-1 to TRBJ2-1; TRBD2 matches 7 bases. V lost 0 bases, J lost 6 bases, and 2 bases stayed unmatched. The CDR3 has 14 residues. Germline loops: CDR1 WNHNN, CDR2 SYGVQD (reference sequence). CDR3 in DNA: TGCGCCAGCAGTGAGTCGACGGGGGGCAATGAGCAGTTCTTC. Its translation: CASSESTGGNEQFF.

Comments on this clonotype: A much larger clone lies one base from this, so it may be a read error. The V gene is TRBV6-1, the J gene TRBJ1-5; 7 nucleotides line up with TRBD1. The CDR3 covers 13 residues. CDR1 and CDR2 from the germline V gene are MNHNS and SASEGT. The CDR3 coding sequence is TGTGCCGGCAGTGGACAGGAGAATCAGCCCCAGCATTTT. Protein sequence: CAGSGQENQPQHF.

This clonotype came up many times. This sequence joins TRBV9 and TRBJ2-3, with 7 nucleotides matching TRBD2. V shed 0 bases, J shed 9 bases, and the junction held 4 bases outside the gene matches. This CDR3 is 13 amino acids long. Looked up from germline, CDR1 is SGDLS and CDR2 is YYNGEE. For the CDR3, the DNA is TGTGCCAGCAGCGTAGAGGGGAGGGAAACGCAGTATTTT. Its translation is CASSVEGRETQYF.

This clonotype was seen ten or more times. The chain has TRBV20-1 and TRBJ2-1, with 10 bases lining up with TRBD1. Germline CDR1 and CDR2: DFQATT and SNEGSKA (reference sequence). The CDR3 contains 16 residues. Written as DNA, the CDR3 is TGCAGCCTAGATCATCTTGGGGGACAGGGGTACAATGAGCAGTTCTTC. Translating gives CSLDHLGGQGYNEQFF.

This clonotype was recorded a few times. The rearrangement uses TRBV7-2 and TRBJ1-1, with a possible D match to TRBD1 (5 bases). CDR1 and CDR2 (germline): SGHTA, FQGNSA. The CDR3 covers 15 residues. Trimming left V 1 base short and J 3 bases short, with 12 bases between. The CDR3 is CASSLVTAGDTEAFF. The CDR3 DNA reads as TGTGCCAGCAGCTTAGTGACAGCCGGAGACACTGAAGCTTTCTTT.

This clonotype has a count of ten or more. The chain is built from TRBV3-1 and TRBJ2-7; D not certain. In germline, CDR1 is LGHDT, CDR2 YNNKEL (reference sequence). The CDR3 is 11 amino acids. Trimming stripped 3 bases from V and 0 bases from J, with 0 bases between. CDR3 sequence reads: CASSHSYEQYF. The DNA for the CDR3 is TGTGCCAGCAGCCACTCCTACGAGCAGTACTTC.

This chain links TRBV30 with TRBJ2-3; 12 positions agree with TRBD2. Per germline, CDR1 GTSNPN and CDR2 SVGIG (reference sequence). After removal of 8 bases from V and 6 bases from J, the junction contained 9 bases not matched to a gene. CDR3 length equals 14 residues. CDR3 in amino acids: CAGTGLAGLDTQYF. CDR3 coding DNA: TGTGCCGGGACCGGACTAGCGGGATTGGATACGCAGTATTTT.

There are many counts of this clonotype. This chain uses TRBV2 with TRBJ1-2; the D gene is possibly TRBD1 (5 bases). The V and J ends lost 10 bases and 0 bases respectively, with 15 bases between them. The length of the CDR3 is 14 residues. CDR1 SNHLY and CDR2 FYNNEI come from the germline V gene. The CDR3 reads CATLPDTANYGYTF. The CDR3 region has the DNA TGTGCCACCTTACCGGACACCGCTAACTATGGCTACACCTTC.

This clonotype has at least ten counts. The rearrangement joins TRBV2 to TRBJ2-1, with D perhaps given as TRBD1 or TRBD2 (5 bases each). The CDR3 is 15 residues long. Germline CDR1 and CDR2: SNHLY and FYNNEI. The V end was cut by 8 bases, the J end by 8 bases, with 22 bases between. The CDR3 is CASRRDLPTSHEQFF. The CDR3 region has the DNA TGTGCCAGCCGCCGGGACCTTCCCACCTCTCATGAGCAGTTCTTC.

V is TRBV25-1 and J is TRBJ2-5; TRBD2 is a possible D gene (5 bases). CDR3 length: 15 residues. Between the trimmed V and J ends, which lost 4 bases and 2 bases, there was a span of 14 bases. Germline V gene sequence: CDR1 MGHDK, CDR2 SYGVNS. Here the CDR3 reads CASSANMGAQETQYF. CDR3 coding DNA: TGTGCCAGCAGTGCTAATATGGGAGCACAAGAGACCCAGTACTTC.

This clonotype was seen at least ten times. The chain carries TRBV28 and TRBJ2-7; D possibly corresponds to TRBD1 (5 bases). Germline V gene lookup returns CDR1 MDHEN and CDR2 SYDVKM. Deletions cut 6 bases from V and 4 bases from J, with 10 bases between. The CDR3 is 12 residues long. The CDR3 loop is CASRSQGYEQYF. Written as DNA, the CDR3 is TGTGCCAGCAGGTCTCAGGGTTACGAGCAGTACTTC.

With regard to this clonotype: Its ends do not fully match the called genes, so a read error is possible. This sequence joins TRBV6-6 and TRBJ2-1, with D perhaps TRBD2 (6 bases). The CDR3 contains 14 residues. CDR1 and CDR2 from the germline V gene are MNHNY and SVGAGI (reference sequence). The CDR3 loop is CASGSEEGHNGQFF. The CDR3 DNA reads as TGTGCCAGCGGCTCGGAGGAGGGTCACAATGGGCAGTTCTTC.